These 16 T cell receptor beta chains came from one sample sequenced in a study of cytomegalovirus exposure and HLA in healthy donors. The PCR employed 60 Vbeta primers together with 13 Jbeta primers. The method was immunoSEQ multiplex PCR; TCRdb's version includes in-frame clones alone and lacks a portion of them. The table shows some 190,000 clones, with around four fifths occurring only once. Sample: PBMCs. Receptor source: a boy aged 2 to 9 in good health and CMV-seronegative.

Regarding this clone: The identical CDR3 is also encoded by other nucleotide sequences in the sample. V and J are TRBV6-5 and TRBJ1-2; a possible D gene is TRBD1 (6 bases). Germline values: CDR1 MNHEY, CDR2 SVGAGI. V lost 8 bases and J lost 4, with 20 bases in between. The CDR3 is 15 amino acids. CDR3 bases: TGTGCCAGCTTTTCGACTACAGGGTCCCTCTATGGCTACACCTTC. Encoded protein: CASFSTTGSLYGYTF.

The V gene is TRBV6-1, the J gene TRBJ1-1; D is ambiguous. This CDR3 spans 11 amino acids. Trimming removed 2 bases from V and 7 bases from J, with 5 bases in between. Looked up from germline, CDR1 is MNHNS and CDR2 is SASEGT. CDR3 coding DNA: TGTGCCAGCAGTGAAAGAGGTGAAGCTTTCTTT. Its translation is CASSERGEAFF.

J is TRBJ2-1 and V is TRBV7-9, with 10 bases matching TRBD2. This CDR3 is built from 15 residues. V lost 0 bases, J lost 9 bases, and 5 bases stayed unmatched. Germline CDR1 SEHNR, CDR2 FQNEAQ (reference sequence). The CDR3 DNA is TGTGCCAGCAGCTTAGCTAGCGGGGGGCCGGGTGAGCAGTTCTTC. Encoded protein: CASSLASGGPGEQFF.

This clone was seen just once. The chain recombines TRBV6-5 with TRBJ2-1; 13 bases match TRBD2. V lost 5 bases, J lost 7 bases, and 5 bases stayed unmatched. CDR3 size: 15 residues. Looked up from germline, CDR1 is MNHEY and CDR2 is SVGAGI. This CDR3 reads CASSTGTSGKNEQFF. The CDR3 DNA reads as TGTGCCAGCAGTACCGGGACTAGCGGGAAAAATGAGCAGTTCTTC.

The chain recombines TRBV29-1 with TRBJ2-2; D is perhaps TRBD2 (6 bases). Germline lookup yields CDR1 SQVTM and CDR2 ANQGSEA. This CDR3 has 14 residues. Trimming took off 5 bases at V and 1 base at J, with 11 bases between the two ends. The CDR3 sequence is CSVMGGMNTGELFF. In nucleotides, the CDR3 is TGCAGCGTTATGGGCGGGATGAACACCGGGGAGCTGTTTTTT.

This chain links TRBV19 with TRBJ1-5, with TRBD1 identical over 9 bases. V was clipped by 5 bases and J by 6 bases; unmatched bases: 5. Per germline, CDR1 LNHDA and CDR2 SQIVND (reference sequence). The CDR3 contains 14 residues. The CDR3 nucleotides read TGTGCCAGTAGTCCAGGGACAGGGACTCAGCCCCAGCATTTT. It codes for CASSPGTGTQPQHF.

The V and J genes are TRBV6-5 and TRBJ1-4; 8 nucleotides match TRBD1. The CDR3 is made up of 14 amino acids. Per the germline V gene, CDR1 is MNHEY and CDR2 is SVGAGI. V lost 6 bases to trimming and J lost 8 bases; unmatched junction nucleotides: 8. CDR3: CASRFSGGNEKLFF. The CDR3 nucleotides are TGTGCCAGCAGGTTTTCAGGGGGCAACGAAAAACTGTTTTTT.

The chain is built from TRBV30 and TRBJ1-2; the match to TRBD1 covers 12 bases. Germline V lookup: CDR1 GTSNPN, CDR2 SVGIG (reference sequence). Trimming at V came to 1 base and at J to 5 bases, leaving 11 bases not matched to a gene. This CDR3 contains 17 residues. The CDR3 protein is CAWSDHLGQGANYGYTF. The CDR3, as DNA: TGTGCCTGGAGTGATCATCTGGGACAGGGGGCGAATTATGGCTACACCTTC.

The CDR3 DNA reads as TGTGCCAGCAAAGGGACAGGCCCCTACGAGCAGTACTTC. It is translated as CASKGTGPYEQYF. The V call is TRBV27, the J call TRBJ2-5; TRBD1 matches at 8 bases. The J call may not be correct, given that the DNA end is closer to TRBJ2-7. The CDR3 loop spans 13 amino acids. Germline V CDR1 and CDR2: MNHEY, SMNVEV (reference sequence).

The V gene is TRBV6-5, the J gene TRBJ2-1; TRBD2 matches 8 bases. With V trimmed by 1 base and J by 15 bases, 11 bases remained unmatched. Germline loops: CDR1 MNHEY, CDR2 SVGAGI. The CDR3 sequence is 14 residues long. For the CDR3, the DNA is TGTGCCAGCAGTTACTGGCGGGGGGCCCGTCCCGTGTTCTTC. Translated, it gives CASSYWRGARPVFF.

The V and J genes are TRBV9 and TRBJ2-2; the match to TRBD1 covers 7 bases. The germline CDR1 and CDR2 sequences are SGDLS and YYNGEE. The CDR3 totals 16 residues. Germline trimming cut 4 bases from V and 4 bases from J; bases unmatched to any gene: 10. In nucleotides, the CDR3 is TGTGCCAGCAGCCAGGTGAGGGGGCGTGCCACCGGGGAGCTGTTTTTT. Amino acid sequence: CASSQVRGRATGELFF.

In its sample, this clone was seen once. The chain joins TRBV6-1 to TRBJ2-7; D perhaps matches TRBD2 (5 bases). The CDR3 contains 15 residues. Per the germline V gene, CDR1 is MNHNS and CDR2 is SASEGT. Trimming cost V 2 bases and J 0 bases, with 11 bases left between them. The CDR3 DNA reads as TGTGCCAGCAGTGAATTTGGACTCAGCTCCTACGAGCAGTACTTC. Its protein product is CASSEFGLSSYEQYF.

The genes are TRBV7-2 and TRBJ1-3; D may be TRBD1 (6 bases). Trimming pared 5 bases from V and 6 bases from J, leaving 20 bases between. The CDR3 covers 16 residues. Germline CDR1 and CDR2: SGHTA and FQGNSA. CDR3 protein: CASSPGQTFTLNTIYF. The CDR3 coding sequence is TGTGCCAGCAGCCCTGGACAGACCTTTACCCTAAACACCATATATTTT. The full variable domain, rest sourced from reference TRBV7-2 and TRBJ1-3, is GAGVSQSPSNKVTEKGKDVELRCDPISGHTALYWYRQSLGQGLEFLIYFQGNSAPDKSGLPSDRFSAERTGGSVSTLTIQRTQQEDSAVYLCASSPGQTFTLNTIYFGEGSWLTVV.

The V call is TRBV29-1, the J call TRBJ2-5; TRBD1 aligns across 9 bases. The CDR3 spans 13 residues. Unmatched junction bases numbered 8, after V lost 5 bases and J lost 7 bases. CDR1 and CDR2 from the germline V gene are SQVTM and ANQGSEA. The CDR3 loop is CSVLGQGIGTQYF. The CDR3 region has the DNA TGCAGCGTTCTCGGACAGGGGATTGGGACCCAGTACTTC.

The genes are TRBV9 and TRBJ1-4; tentatively, D is TRBD1 (6 bases). Germline V CDR1 and CDR2: SGDLS, YYNGEE. V dropped 0 bases and J dropped 2 bases, with 11 bases sitting between them. This CDR3 has 16 residues. The CDR3 protein is CASSVGLGQTNEKLFF. CDR3 sequence (DNA): TGTGCCAGCAGCGTAGGCCTAGGACAGACTAATGAAAAACTGTTTTTT.

The chain recombines TRBV7-6 with TRBJ2-3, with D perhaps matching TRBD2 (5 bases). The germline CDR1 and CDR2 sequences are SGHVS and FNYEAQ. V was cut by 0 bases and J by 5 bases, with 15 bases left in between. This CDR3 region has 16 residues. CDR3 residues: CASSLAGSSPGDTQYF. CDR3 DNA sequence: TGTGCCAGCAGCTTAGCGGGGAGTTCCCCCGGAGATACGCAGTATTTT.